Described below is a single T cell receptor beta chain sequence and its context. The antigen is undetermined. The sample originates from a study of T cell repertoires in cytomegalovirus infection. At the level of the study: CMV epitopes, recently identified HLA-C-restricted and well-studied HLA-B-restricted, were used. Public signatures in TCR beta pointed to CMV infection and matching HLA type. Study results and caveats: HLA-C-restricted CMV-specific TCR beta clonotypes were dominant in the ex vivo response.

This CDR3 contains 14 residues. After removal of 5 bases from V and 1 base from J, the junction contained 6 bases not matched to a gene. Germline CDR1 and CDR2: DFQATT and SNEGSKA (reference sequence). MiXCR was run by TCRdb on the reads, yielding one entry per CDR3 protein. The sample lists 230,000 or so distinct CDR3 sequences; approximately 38% were seen once. The sequence was obtained from a human donor in good health (CMV status not recorded). Some clones in this sample may be carry-over from other donors' samples. This chain joins TRBV20-1 and TRBJ2-7; 9 positions agree with TRBD1. The material sequenced was CD8+ T cells from cultured PBMCs, taken from culture after CMV antigen stimulation. CDR3: CSAGTGKRSYEQYF. Here the CDR3 DNA reads TGCAGTGCTGGGACAGGGAAAAGGTCCTACGAGCAGTACTTC.